This T cell receptor (beta chain) was sequenced for a study of T cells after yellow fever vaccination. This clonotype was counted many times. What it recognizes is unknown. Germline assignment: CDR1 SGHDT and CDR2 YYEEEE. Trimming cost V 6 bases and J 4 bases; bases outside gene matches: 7. The CDR3 runs to 13 residues. The TCR cDNA carried a universal primer site and UMIs from 5'RACE template switching. TCRdb used MiXCR to reprocess the 5' RACE reads, holding one entry per CDR3 protein. The table shows about 160,000 distinct CDR3 sequences, with approximately 6.8% occurring only once. Study-wide results and caveats: A minor fraction of clonotypes spanned both CD4 and CD8 compartments.

The clonotype was recovered from a man younger than 35 who received the YFV17D yellow fever vaccine. This chain links TRBV5-6 with TRBJ2-7; TRBD1 matches 7 bases. The material sequenced was CD4+ T cells sorted from PBMCs, taken less than 6 days after the first yellow fever vaccination. The CDR3 region is CASTWDRGYEQYV. In DNA, the CDR3 is TGTGCCAGCACCTGGGACAGAGGTTACGAGCAGTACGTC.